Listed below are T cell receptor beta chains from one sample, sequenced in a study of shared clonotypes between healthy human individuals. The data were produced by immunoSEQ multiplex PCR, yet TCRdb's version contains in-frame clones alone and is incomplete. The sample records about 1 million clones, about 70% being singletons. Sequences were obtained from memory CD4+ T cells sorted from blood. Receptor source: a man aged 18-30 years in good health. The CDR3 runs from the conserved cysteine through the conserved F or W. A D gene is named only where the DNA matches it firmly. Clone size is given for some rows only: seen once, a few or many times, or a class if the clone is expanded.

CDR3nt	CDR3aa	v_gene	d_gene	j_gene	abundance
TGTGCCAGCAGCAAAGGGGCGGTCCCAGGTGCTGGAAACACCATATATTTT	CASSKGAVPGAGNTIYF	TRBV21-1	NA	TRBJ1-3	NA
TGTGCCAGTATGGACCGGGGGATAACCTACAATGAGCAGTTCTTC	CASMDRGITYNEQFF	TRBV19	NA	TRBJ2-1	NA
TGTGCCAGCAGCTTCACTAGCGCGGCCTACGAGCAGTACTTC	CASSFTSAAYEQYF	TRBV11-1	TRBD2	TRBJ2-7	NA
TGTGCCAGCAGACAGGGTATAAACACCGGGGAGCTGTTTTTT	CASRQGINTGELFF	TRBV6-5	NA	TRBJ2-2	NA
TGTGCCAGCAGCTTCGGGGTTAGCTCCTACGAGCAGTACTTC	CASSFGVSSYEQYF	TRBV7-9	NA	TRBJ2-7	NA
TGTGCCAGCCGAACGAGGGGAGGCAATCAGCCCCAGCATTTT	CASRTRGGNQPQHF	TRBV28	NA	TRBJ1-5	few
TGTGCCAGCAGCCGCAGCGACAGGGAAGGGGAGAACACCTTC	CASSRSDREGENTF	TRBV9	TRBD1	TRBJ1-2	NA
TGTGCCAGCAGCTTAGGGGGCCTAATGATTTACACAGATACGCAGTATTTT	CASSLGGLMIYTDTQYF	TRBV7-6	NA	TRBJ2-3	NA
TGTGCCAGCAGTTCTCCGGGACAGGGCAAAGAGACCCAGTACTTC	CASSSPGQGKETQYF	TRBV6-5	TRBD1	TRBJ2-5	NA
TGCAGCGTTGCTCCACAGGAAGAGACCCAGTACTTC	CSVAPQEETQYF	TRBV29-1	NA	TRBJ2-5	NA
TGTGCCATACGGGACAGGGCGTCCTACGAGCAGTACTTC	CAIRDRASYEQYF	TRBV6-1	TRBD1	TRBJ2-7	once
TGTGCCAGCTCACCAATTCCCTTTGGAGAGACCCAGTACTTC	CASSPIPFGETQYF	TRBV18	NA	TRBJ2-5	NA
TGCGCCAGCAGCCGTCAAGGGTCCTCCTACGAGCAGTACTTC	CASSRQGSSYEQYF	TRBV5-1	NA	TRBJ2-7	NA